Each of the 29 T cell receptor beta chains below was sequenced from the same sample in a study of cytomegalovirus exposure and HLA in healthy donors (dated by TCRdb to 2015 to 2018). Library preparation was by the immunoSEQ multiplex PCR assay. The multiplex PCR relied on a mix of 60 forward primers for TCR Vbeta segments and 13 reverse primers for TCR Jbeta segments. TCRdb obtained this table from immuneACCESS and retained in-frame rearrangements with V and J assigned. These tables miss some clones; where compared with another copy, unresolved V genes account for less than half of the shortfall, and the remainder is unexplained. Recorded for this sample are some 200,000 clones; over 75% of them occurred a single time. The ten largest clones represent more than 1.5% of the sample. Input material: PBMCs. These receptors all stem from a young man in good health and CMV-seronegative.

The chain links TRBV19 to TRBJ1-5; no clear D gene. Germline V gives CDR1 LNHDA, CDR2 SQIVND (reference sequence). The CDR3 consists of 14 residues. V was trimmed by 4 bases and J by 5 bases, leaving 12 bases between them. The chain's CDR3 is CASSRSAGDQPQHF. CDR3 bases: TGTGCCAGTAGTAGATCGGCAGGTGATCAGCCCCAGCATTTT.

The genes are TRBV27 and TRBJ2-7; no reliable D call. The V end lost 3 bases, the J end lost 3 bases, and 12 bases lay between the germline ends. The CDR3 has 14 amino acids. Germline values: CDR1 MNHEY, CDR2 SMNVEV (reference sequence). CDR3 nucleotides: TGTGCCAGCAGTTTGTCTGCTAGATACTACGAGCAGTACTTC. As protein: CASSLSARYYEQYF.

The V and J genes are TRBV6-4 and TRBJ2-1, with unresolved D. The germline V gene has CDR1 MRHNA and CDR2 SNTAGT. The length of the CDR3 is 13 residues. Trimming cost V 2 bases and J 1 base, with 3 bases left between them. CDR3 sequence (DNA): TGTGCCAGCAGTGACCCTTCCTACAATGAGCAGTTCTTC. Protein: CASSDPSYNEQFF.

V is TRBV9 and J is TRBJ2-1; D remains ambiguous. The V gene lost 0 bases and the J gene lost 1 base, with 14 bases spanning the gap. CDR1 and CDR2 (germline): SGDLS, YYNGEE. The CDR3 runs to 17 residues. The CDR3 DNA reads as TGTGCCAGCAGCGTAGGTGGTAGCTACGTTTCCTACAATGAGCAGTTCTTC. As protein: CASSVGGSYVSYNEQFF.

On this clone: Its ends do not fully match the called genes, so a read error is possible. CDR3 amino acids: CTSSLKSSIMNTEAFF. The CDR3 nucleotides read TGTACCAGCAGCTTAAAGTCCTCTATCATGAACACTGAAGCTTTCTTT. The rearrangement uses TRBV7-8 and TRBJ1-1; D not certain. The V gene's germline CDR1 is SGHVS and CDR2 FQNEAQ. The CDR3 is made up of 16 amino acids.

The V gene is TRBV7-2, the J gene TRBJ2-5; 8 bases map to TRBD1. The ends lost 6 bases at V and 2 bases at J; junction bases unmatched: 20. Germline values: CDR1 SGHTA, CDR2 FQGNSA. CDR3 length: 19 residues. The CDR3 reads CASRSGQGAVSGAQETQYF. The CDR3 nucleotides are TGTGCCAGCAGATCCGGACAGGGCGCGGTTTCCGGGGCTCAAGAGACCCAGTACTTC.

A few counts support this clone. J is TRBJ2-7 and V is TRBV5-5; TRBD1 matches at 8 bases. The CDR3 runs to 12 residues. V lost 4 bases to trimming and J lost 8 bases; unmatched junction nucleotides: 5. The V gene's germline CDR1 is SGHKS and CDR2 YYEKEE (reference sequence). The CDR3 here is CASSQDRAKQYF. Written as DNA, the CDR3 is TGTGCCAGCAGCCAGGACAGGGCCAAGCAGTACTTC.

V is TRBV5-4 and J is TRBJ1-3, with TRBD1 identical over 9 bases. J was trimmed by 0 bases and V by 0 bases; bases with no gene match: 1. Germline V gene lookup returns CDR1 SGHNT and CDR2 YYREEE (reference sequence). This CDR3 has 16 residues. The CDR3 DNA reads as TGTGCCAGCAGCTTGGGGGACAGGGCCTCTGGAAACACCATATATTTT. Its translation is CASSLGDRASGNTIYF. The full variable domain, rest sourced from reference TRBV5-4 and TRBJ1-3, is ETGVTQSPTHLIKTRGQQVTLRCSSQSGHNTVSWYQQALGQGPQFIFQYYREEENGRGNFPPRFSGLQFPNYSSELNVNALELDDSALYLCASSLGDRASGNTIYFGEGSWLTVV.

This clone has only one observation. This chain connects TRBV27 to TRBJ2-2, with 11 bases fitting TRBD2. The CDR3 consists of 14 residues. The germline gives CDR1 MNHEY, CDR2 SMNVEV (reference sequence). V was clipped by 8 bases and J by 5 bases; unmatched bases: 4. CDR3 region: CASGLAGGTGELFF. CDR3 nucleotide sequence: TGTGCCAGCGGGCTAGCGGGGGGTACCGGGGAGCTGTTTTTT.

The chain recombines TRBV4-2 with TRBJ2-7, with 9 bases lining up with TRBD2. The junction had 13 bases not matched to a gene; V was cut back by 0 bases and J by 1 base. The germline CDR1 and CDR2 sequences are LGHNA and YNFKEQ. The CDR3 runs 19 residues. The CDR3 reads CASSQEEASGIRGSYEQYF. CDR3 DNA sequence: TGTGCCAGCAGCCAAGAGGAGGCTAGCGGGATTAGAGGGTCCTACGAGCAGTACTTC.

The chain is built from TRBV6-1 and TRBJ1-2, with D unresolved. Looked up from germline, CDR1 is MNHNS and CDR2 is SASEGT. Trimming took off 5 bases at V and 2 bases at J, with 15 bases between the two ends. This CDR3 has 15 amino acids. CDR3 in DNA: TGTGCCAGCAGTTTAAGCGCGGGTTACAACTATGGCTACACCTTC. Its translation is CASSLSAGYNYGYTF.

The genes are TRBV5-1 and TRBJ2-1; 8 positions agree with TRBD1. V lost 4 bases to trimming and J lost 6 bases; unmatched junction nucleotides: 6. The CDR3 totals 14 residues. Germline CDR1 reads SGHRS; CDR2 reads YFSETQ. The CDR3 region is CASSEWTGINEQFF. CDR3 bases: TGCGCCAGCAGCGAATGGACAGGGATCAATGAGCAGTTCTTC.

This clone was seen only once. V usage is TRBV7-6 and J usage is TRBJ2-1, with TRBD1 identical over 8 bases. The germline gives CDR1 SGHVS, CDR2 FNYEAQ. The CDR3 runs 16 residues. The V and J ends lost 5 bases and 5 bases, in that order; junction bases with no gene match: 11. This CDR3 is CASSPRQGKGHNEQFF. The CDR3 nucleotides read TGTGCCAGCAGCCCTAGACAGGGGAAAGGCCACAATGAGCAGTTCTTC.

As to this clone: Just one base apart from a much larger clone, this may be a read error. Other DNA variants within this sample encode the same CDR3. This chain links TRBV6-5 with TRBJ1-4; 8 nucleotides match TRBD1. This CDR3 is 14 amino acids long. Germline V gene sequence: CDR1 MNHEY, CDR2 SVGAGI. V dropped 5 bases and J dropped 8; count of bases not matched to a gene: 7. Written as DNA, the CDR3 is TGTGCCAGCAGTCCCGGACAGGGAGGAGAAAAACTGTTTTTT. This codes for CASSPGQGGEKLFF.

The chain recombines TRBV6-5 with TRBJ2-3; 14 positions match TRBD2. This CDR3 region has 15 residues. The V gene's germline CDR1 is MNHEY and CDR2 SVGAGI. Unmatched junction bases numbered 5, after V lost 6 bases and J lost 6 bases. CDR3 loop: CASRGLAGERDTQYF. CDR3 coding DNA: TGTGCCAGCAGGGGACTAGCGGGGGAGAGGGATACGCAGTATTTT.

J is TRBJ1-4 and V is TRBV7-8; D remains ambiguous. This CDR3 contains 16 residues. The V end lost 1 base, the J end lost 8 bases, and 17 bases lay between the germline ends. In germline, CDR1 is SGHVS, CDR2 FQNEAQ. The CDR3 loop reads CASSLVPDFNGEKLFF. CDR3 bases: TGTGCCAGCAGCTTAGTCCCGGACTTCAATGGGGAAAAACTGTTTTTT. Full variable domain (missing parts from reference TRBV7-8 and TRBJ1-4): GAGVSQSPRYKVAKRGQDVALRCDPISGHVSLFWYQQALGQGPEFLTYFQNEAQLDKSGLPSDRFFAERPEGSVSTLKIQRTQQEDSAVYLCASSLVPDFNGEKLFFGSGTQLSVL.

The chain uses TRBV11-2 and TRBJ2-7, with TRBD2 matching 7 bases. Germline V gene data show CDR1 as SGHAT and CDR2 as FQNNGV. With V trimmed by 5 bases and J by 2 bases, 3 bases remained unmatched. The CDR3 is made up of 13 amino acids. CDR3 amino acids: CASSLRGAYEQYF. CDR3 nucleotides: TGTGCCAGCAGCCTCCGGGGGGCCTACGAGCAGTACTTC.

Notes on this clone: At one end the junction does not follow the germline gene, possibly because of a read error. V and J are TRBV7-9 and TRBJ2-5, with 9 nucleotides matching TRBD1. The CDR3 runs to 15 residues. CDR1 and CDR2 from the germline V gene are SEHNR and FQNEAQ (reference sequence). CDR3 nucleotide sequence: TGTTCCAGCAGCTTAGGTACGGACAGGGGAGAGACCCAGTACTTC. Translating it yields CSSSLGTDRGETQYF.

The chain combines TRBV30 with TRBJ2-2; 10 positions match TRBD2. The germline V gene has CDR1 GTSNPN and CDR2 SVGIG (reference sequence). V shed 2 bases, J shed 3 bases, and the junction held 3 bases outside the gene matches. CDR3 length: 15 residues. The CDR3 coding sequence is TGTGCCTGGAGTATCAGCGGGAGGGACACCGGGGAGCTGTTTTTT. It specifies CAWSISGRDTGELFF.

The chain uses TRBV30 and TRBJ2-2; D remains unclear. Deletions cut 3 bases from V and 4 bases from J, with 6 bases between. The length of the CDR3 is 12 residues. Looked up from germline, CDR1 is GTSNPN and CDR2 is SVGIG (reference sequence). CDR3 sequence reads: CAWRQITGELFF. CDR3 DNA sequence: TGTGCCTGGAGACAGATCACCGGGGAGCTGTTTTTT.

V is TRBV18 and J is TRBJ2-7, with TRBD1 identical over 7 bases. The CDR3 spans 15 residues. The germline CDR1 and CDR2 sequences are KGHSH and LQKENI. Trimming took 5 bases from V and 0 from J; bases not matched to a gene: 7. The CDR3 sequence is CASSTDRVISYEQYF. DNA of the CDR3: TGTGCCAGCTCAACAGACAGGGTCATCTCCTACGAGCAGTACTTC.

CDR3 protein: CASSPNYNEQFF. The DNA for the CDR3 is TGTGCCAGCAGCCCTAATTACAATGAGCAGTTCTTC. The gene calls are TRBV7-9 and TRBJ2-1; D ambiguous. The V gene's germline CDR1 is SEHNR and CDR2 FQNEAQ (reference sequence). The CDR3 is made up of 12 amino acids. Trimming stripped 5 bases from V and 4 bases from J, with 6 bases between.

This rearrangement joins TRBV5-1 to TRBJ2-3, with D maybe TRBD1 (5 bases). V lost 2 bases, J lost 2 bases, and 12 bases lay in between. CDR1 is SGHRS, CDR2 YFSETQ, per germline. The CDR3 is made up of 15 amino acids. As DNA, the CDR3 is TGCGCCAGCAGCTTCGGTGACAGAGACACAGATACGCAGTATTTT. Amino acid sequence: CASSFGDRDTDTQYF.

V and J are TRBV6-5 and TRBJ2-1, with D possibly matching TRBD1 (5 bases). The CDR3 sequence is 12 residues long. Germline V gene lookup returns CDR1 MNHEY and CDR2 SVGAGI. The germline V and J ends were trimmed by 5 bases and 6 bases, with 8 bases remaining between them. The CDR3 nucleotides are TGTGCCAGCAGTCCCGACAGCAATGAGCAGTTCTTC. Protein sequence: CASSPDSNEQFF.

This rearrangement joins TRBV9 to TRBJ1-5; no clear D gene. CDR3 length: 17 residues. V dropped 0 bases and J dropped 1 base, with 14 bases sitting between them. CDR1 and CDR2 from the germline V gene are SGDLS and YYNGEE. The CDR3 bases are TGTGCCAGCAGCGTAGAGGTGGGAGTGGGGAGCAATCAGCCCCAGCATTTT. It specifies CASSVEVGVGSNQPQHF.

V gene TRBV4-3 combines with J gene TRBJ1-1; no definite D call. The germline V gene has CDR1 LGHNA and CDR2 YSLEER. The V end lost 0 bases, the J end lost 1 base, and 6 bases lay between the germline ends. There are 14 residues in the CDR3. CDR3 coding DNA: TGCGCCAGCAGCCAAGACTCGCGGAACACTGAAGCTTTCTTT. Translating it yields CASSQDSRNTEAFF.

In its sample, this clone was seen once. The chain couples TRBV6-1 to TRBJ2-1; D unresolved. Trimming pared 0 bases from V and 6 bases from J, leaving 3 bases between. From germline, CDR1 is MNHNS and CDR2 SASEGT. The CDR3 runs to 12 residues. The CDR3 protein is CASSEARNEQFF. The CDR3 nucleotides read TGTGCCAGCAGTGAAGCGCGCAATGAGCAGTTCTTC.

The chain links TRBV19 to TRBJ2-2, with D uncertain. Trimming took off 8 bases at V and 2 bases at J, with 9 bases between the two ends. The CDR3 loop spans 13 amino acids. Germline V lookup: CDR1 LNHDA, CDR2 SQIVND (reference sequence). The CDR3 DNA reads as TGTGCCAGTGGGTTACTAAACACCGGGGAGCTGTTTTTT. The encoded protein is CASGLLNTGELFF. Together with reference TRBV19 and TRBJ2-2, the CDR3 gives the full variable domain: DGGITQSPKYLFRKEGQNVTLSCEQNLNHDAMYWYRQDPGQGLRLIYYSQIVNDFQKGDIAEGYSVSREKKESFPLTVTSAQKNPTAFYLCASGLLNTGELFFGEGSRLTVL.

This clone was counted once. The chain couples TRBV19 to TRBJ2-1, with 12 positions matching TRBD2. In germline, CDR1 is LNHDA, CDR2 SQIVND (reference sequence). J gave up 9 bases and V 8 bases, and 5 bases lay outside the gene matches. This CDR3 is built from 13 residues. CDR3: CASGTSGPGEQFF. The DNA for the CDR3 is TGTGCCAGTGGGACTAGCGGGCCTGGTGAGCAGTTCTTC.